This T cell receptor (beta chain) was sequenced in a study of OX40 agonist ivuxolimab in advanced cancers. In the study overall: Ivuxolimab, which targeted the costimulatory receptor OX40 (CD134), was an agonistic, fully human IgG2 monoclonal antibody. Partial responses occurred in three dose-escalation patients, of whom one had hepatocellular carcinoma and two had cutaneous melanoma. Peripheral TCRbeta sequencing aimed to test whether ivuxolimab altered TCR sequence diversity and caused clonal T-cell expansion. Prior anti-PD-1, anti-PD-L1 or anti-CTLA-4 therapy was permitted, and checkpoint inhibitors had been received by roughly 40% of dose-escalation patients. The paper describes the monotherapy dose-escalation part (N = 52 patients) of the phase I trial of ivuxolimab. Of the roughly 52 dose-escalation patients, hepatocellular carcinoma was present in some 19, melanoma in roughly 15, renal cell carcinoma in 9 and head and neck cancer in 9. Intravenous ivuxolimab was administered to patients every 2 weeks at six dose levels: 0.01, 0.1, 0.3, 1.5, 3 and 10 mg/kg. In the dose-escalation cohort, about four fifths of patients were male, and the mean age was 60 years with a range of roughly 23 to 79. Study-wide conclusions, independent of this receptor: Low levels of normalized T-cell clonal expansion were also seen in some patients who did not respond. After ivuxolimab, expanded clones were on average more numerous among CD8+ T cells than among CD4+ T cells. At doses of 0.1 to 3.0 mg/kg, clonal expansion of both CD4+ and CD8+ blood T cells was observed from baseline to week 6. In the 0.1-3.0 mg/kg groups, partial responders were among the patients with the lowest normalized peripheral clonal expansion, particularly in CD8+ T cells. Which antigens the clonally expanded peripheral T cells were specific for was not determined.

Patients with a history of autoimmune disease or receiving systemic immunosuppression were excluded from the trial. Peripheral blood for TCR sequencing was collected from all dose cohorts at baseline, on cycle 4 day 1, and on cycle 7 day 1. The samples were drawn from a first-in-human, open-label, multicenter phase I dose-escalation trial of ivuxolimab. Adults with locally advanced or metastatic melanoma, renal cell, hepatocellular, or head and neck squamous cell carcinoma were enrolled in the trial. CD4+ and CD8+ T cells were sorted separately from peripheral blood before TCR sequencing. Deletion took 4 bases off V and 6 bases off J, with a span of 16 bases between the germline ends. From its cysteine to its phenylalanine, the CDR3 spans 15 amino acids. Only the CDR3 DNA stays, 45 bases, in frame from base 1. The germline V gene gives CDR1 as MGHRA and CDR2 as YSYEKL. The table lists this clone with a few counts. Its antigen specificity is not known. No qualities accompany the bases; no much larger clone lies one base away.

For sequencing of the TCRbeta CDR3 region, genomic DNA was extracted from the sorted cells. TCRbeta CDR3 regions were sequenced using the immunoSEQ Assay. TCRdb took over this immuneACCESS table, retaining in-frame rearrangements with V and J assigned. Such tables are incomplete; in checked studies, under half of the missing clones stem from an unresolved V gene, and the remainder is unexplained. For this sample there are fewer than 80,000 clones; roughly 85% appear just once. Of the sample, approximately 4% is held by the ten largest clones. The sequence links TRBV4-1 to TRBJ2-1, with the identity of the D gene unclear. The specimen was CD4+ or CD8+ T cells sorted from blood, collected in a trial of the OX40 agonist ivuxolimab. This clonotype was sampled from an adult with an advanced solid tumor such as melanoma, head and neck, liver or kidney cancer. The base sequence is TGCGCCAGCAGCCCCCCTGGCAGTAGCCGCAATGAGCAGTTCTTC. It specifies CASSPPGSSRNEQFF.